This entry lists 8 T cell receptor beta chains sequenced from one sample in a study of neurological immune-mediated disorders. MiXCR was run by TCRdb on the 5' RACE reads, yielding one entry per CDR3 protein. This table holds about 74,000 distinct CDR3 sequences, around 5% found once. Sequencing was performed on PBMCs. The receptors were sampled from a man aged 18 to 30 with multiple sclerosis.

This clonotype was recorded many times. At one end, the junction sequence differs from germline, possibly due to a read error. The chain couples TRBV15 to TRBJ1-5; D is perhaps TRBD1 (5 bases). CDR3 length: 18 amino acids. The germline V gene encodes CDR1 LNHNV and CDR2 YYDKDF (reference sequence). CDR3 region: CATTNRGGRANSNQPQNF. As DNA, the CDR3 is TGTGCCACTACCAACCGGGGTGGCAGGGCGAATAGCAATCAGCCCCAGAATTTT.

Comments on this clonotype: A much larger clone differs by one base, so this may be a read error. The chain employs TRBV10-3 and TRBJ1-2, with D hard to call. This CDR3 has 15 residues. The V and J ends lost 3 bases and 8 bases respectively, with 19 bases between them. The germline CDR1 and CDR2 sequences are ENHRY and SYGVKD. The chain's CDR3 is CAISDRDATPGGYTF. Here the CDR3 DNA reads TGTGCCATCAGTGACCGGGATGCCACGCCGGGAGGCTACACCTTC.

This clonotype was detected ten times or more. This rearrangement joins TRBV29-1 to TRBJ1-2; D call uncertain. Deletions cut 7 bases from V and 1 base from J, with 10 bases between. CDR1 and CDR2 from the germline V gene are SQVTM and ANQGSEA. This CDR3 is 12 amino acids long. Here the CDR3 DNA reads TGCAGCGCAGAGCCCATTAACTATGGCTACACCTTC. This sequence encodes CSAEPINYGYTF.

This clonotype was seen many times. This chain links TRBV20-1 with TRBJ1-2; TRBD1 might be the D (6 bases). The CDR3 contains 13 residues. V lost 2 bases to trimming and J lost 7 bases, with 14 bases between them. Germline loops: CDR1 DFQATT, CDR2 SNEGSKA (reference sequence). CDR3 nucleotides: TGCAGTGCTAGAACTGGGGGCGGGGGTGGCTACACCTTC. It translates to CSARTGGGGGYTF.

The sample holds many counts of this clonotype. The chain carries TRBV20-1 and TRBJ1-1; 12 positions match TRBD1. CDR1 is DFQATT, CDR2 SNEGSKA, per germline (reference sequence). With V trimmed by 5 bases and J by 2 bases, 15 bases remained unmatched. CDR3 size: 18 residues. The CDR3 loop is CSAYRDRGRRAINTEAFF. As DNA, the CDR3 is TGCAGTGCTTACCGGGACAGGGGGCGCCGGGCCATTAACACTGAAGCTTTCTTT.

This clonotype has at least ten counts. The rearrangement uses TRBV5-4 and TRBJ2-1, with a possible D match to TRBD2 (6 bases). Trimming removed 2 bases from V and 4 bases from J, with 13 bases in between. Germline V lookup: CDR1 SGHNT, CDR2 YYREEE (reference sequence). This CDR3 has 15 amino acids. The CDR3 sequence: CASSFRTGGYNEQFF. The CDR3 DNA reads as TGTGCCAGCAGCTTCAGGACTGGGGGGTACAATGAGCAGTTCTTC.

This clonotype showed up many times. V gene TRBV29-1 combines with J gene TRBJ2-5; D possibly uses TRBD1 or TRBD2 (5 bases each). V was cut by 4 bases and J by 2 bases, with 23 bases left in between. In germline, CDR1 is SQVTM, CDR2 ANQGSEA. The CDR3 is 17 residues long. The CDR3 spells CSVGGETRQKLQETQYF. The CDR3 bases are TGCAGCGTTGGAGGGGAAACGAGACAGAAACTACAAGAGACCCAGTACTTC.

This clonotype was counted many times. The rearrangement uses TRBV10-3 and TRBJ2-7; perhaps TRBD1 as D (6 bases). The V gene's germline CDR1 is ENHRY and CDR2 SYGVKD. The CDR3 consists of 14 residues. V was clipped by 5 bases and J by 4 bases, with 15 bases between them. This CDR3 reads CAISKQGPGYEQYF. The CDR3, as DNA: TGTGCCATCAGTAAACAGGGCCCTGGGTACGAGCAGTACTTC.